The 26 T cell receptor beta chains given below trace back to one sample, sequenced in a study of OX40 agonist ivuxolimab in advanced cancers. Produced via immunoSEQ multiplex PCR; TCRdb's table is partial and in-frame only. The data show 90,000 to 150,000 clones, 80% to 90% seen once. The sequencing here drew on CD4+ or CD8+ T cells sorted from blood, taken in a trial of the OX40 agonist ivuxolimab. These receptors all come from an adult with an advanced solid tumor such as melanoma, head and neck, liver or kidney cancer.

The chain carries TRBV7-9 and TRBJ1-1; TRBD1 is a possible D gene (5 bases). V was shortened by 1 base and J by 4 bases, with 13 bases between the two germline ends. Per germline, CDR1 SEHNR and CDR2 FQNEAQ (reference sequence). CDR3 size: 15 residues. As DNA, the CDR3 is TGTGCCAGCAGCTTAGGGGGCCTTGCGGGCACTGAAGCTTTCTTT. Translation gives CASSLGGLAGTEAFF.

The CDR3 coding sequence is TGTGCCAACTATTCCCGAGGGGCTGAAGCTTTCTTT. Residues: CANYSRGAEAFF. The chain combines TRBV28 with TRBJ1-1; maybe TRBD1 (5 bases). CDR1 MDHEN and CDR2 SYDVKM come from the germline V gene. Deletions cut 10 bases from V and 6 bases from J, with 15 bases between. This CDR3 contains 12 residues.

This clone appeared once. This chain links TRBV11-2 with TRBJ1-1; D is perhaps TRBD1 (5 bases). The length of the CDR3 is 12 residues. V was trimmed by 5 bases and J by 10 bases, leaving 14 bases between them. CDR1 is SGHAT, CDR2 FQNNGV, per germline. The CDR3: CASSNQGGGAFF. In nucleotides, the CDR3 is TGTGCCAGCAGCAATCAGGGTGGTGGAGCTTTCTTT.

The sample holds one count of this clone. The CDR3 protein is CASRPGSILNNEQFF. In DNA, the CDR3 is TGTGCCAGCAGGCCCGGATCCATACTGAACAATGAGCAGTTCTTC. The genes are TRBV7-3 and TRBJ2-1; D unresolved. This CDR3 is 15 amino acids long. Germline lookup yields CDR1 SGHTA and CDR2 FQGTGA. Trimming pared 6 bases from V and 5 bases from J, leaving 17 bases between.

The J gene is TRBJ2-5, the V gene TRBV7-2; 9 nucleotides align to TRBD1. The V gene's germline CDR1 is SGHTA and CDR2 FQGNSA. This CDR3 spans 15 amino acids. The V segment lost 5 bases and the J segment 4 bases; nucleotides outside the gene matches: 8. The CDR3 DNA reads TGTGCCAGCAGCGAAGCCGGGACAGGGAGAGAGACCCAGTACTTC. Its protein product is CASSEAGTGRETQYF. The variable domain in full, completed from reference TRBV7-2 and TRBJ2-5, reads GAGVSQSPSNKVTEKGKDVELRCDPISGHTALYWYRQSLGQGLEFLIYFQGNSAPDKSGLPSDRFSAERTGGSVSTLTIQRTQQEDSAVYLCASSEAGTGRETQYFGPGTRLLVL.

This sequence joins TRBV21-1 and TRBJ2-1; TRBD1 is the table's D call, not checked against the DNA. TRBV21-1 is marked as a pseudogene. The CDR3 is 16 residues long. The CDR3 nucleotides read TGTGCCAGCAGCAAATCCGGGACAGGGGAGGGAAATGAGCAGTTCTTC. This gives the protein CASSKSGTGEGNEQFF.

This chain links TRBV29-1 with TRBJ2-5; no clear D gene. Trimming left V 4 bases short and J 0 bases short, with 24 bases between. The CDR3 covers 18 residues. Per the germline V gene, CDR1 is SQVTM and CDR2 is ANQGSEA. The CDR3 reads CSVGRSPRRIENQETQYF. The CDR3 DNA reads as TGCAGCGTTGGGCGGTCCCCTAGACGAATCGAGAACCAAGAGACCCAGTACTTC.

V usage is TRBV9 and J usage is TRBJ1-1; 10 bases line up with TRBD1. V shed 2 bases and J 5 bases; nucleotides not matched to a gene: 3. The germline V gene encodes CDR1 SGDLS and CDR2 YYNGEE. The CDR3 totals 14 residues. The CDR3 DNA is TGTGCCAGCAGCGTGACAGGGGGCTCTACTGAAGCTTTCTTT. It is translated as CASSVTGGSTEAFF.

The CDR3 protein is CASSRDRGFYEQYF. The CDR3 coding sequence is TGTGCCAGTAGCCGGGACAGGGGATTCTACGAGCAGTACTTC. V gene TRBV19 combines with J gene TRBJ2-7; 10 bases line up with TRBD1. This CDR3 is 14 amino acids long. The J segment lost 3 bases and the V segment lost 6 bases, leaving 5 bases of the junction unmatched. The germline V gene encodes CDR1 LNHDA and CDR2 SQIVND (reference sequence).

This sequence joins TRBV25-1 and TRBJ1-1; TRBD1 matches at 7 bases. Per the germline V gene, CDR1 is MGHDK and CDR2 is SYGVNS. With 3 bases clipped from V and 4 bases from J, the junction kept 5 bases outside the gene matches. There are 14 residues in the CDR3. This chain's CDR3 is CASSETGISTEAFF. CDR3 bases: TGTGCCAGCAGTGAGACAGGGATCAGCACTGAAGCTTTCTTT.

This clone was picked up a small number of times. The rearrangement uses TRBV4-3 and TRBJ2-2; no clear D. Germline V CDR1 and CDR2: LGHNA, YSLEER. This CDR3 has 19 amino acids. V lost 0 bases and J lost 4, with 21 bases in between. The CDR3 coding sequence is TGCGCCAGCAGCCAAGATATATCCTCTAGTGCTTGGGGCACCGGGGAGCTGTTTTTT. This codes for CASSQDISSSAWGTGELFF.

The rearrangement uses TRBV27 and TRBJ1-5; D perhaps matches TRBD1 (5 bases). Trimming left V 2 bases short and J 3 bases short, with 11 bases between. Germline V gene sequence: CDR1 MNHEY, CDR2 SMNVEV (reference sequence). The CDR3 has 15 residues. CDR3 in DNA: TGTGCCAGCAGTTTAATGGGGCGCGTCAATCAGCCCCAGCATTTT. This sequence encodes CASSLMGRVNQPQHF.

The V gene is TRBV6-1, the J gene TRBJ2-1; D is unclear. The CDR3 has 14 residues. Germline-derived CDR1 and CDR2 are MNHNS and SASEGT. V dropped 3 bases and J dropped 3 bases, with 9 bases sitting between them. The CDR3 protein is CASSDRSGYNEQFF. CDR3 DNA sequence: TGTGCCAGCAGTGACAGATCGGGCTACAATGAGCAGTTCTTC.

This sequence joins TRBV7-2 and TRBJ1-6, with a weak D call TRBD1 (6 bases). CDR1 is SGHTA and CDR2 is FQGNSA in the germline V gene. V was trimmed by 1 base and J by 3 bases, leaving 10 bases between them. The CDR3 runs 16 residues. Here the CDR3 DNA reads TGTGCCAGCAGCTTAGACGGACAGCTCTATAATTCACCCCTCCACTTT. Translation gives CASSLDGQLYNSPLHF.

In DNA, the CDR3 is TGTGCCAGCAGTTTACCCCAGGGGCGGGAAAAACTGTTTTTT. It specifies CASSLPQGREKLFF. The rearrangement uses TRBV28 and TRBJ1-4, with D tentatively TRBD1 (6 bases). CDR1 MDHEN and CDR2 SYDVKM come from the germline V gene. The V gene lost 2 bases and the J gene lost 8 bases, with 12 bases spanning the gap. The CDR3 loop spans 14 amino acids.

The rearrangement uses TRBV2 and TRBJ2-3; tentative D call: TRBD2 (6 bases). V was shortened by 6 bases and J by 10 bases, with 17 bases between the two germline ends. This CDR3 has 13 amino acids. From germline, CDR1 is SNHLY and CDR2 FYNNEI. Here the CDR3 reads CASSPGPRRAQYF. CDR3 DNA sequence: TGTGCCAGCAGCCCTGGGCCCCGGAGGGCGCAGTATTTT.

This clone was recorded only once. The CDR3 loop reads CASSVGRQPQHF. The CDR3 DNA follows: TGTGCCAGCAGCGTAGGAAGGCAGCCCCAGCATTTT. The V gene is TRBV9, the J gene TRBJ1-5; D is undetermined. V lost 0 bases, J lost 7 bases, and 5 bases lay in between. The germline V gene encodes CDR1 SGDLS and CDR2 YYNGEE. CDR3 length: 12 amino acids. Full variable domain (rest looked up from reference TRBV9 and TRBJ1-5): DSGVTQTPKHLITATGQRVTLRCSPRSGDLSVYWYQQSLDQGLQFLIQYYNGEERAKGNILERFSAQQFPDLHSELNLSSLELGDSALYFCASSVGRQPQHFGDGTRLSIL.

V gene TRBV7-2 combines with J gene TRBJ2-7; tentative D call: TRBD1 (6 bases). V was cut by 5 bases and J by 3 bases, with 17 bases left in between. Germline CDR1 SGHTA, CDR2 FQGNSA. The CDR3 runs 15 residues. The CDR3 nucleotides are TGTGCCAGCAGCCCTACAGGGTGGAAGTTCTACGAGCAGTACTTC. It codes for CASSPTGWKFYEQYF. Complete variable domain (other parts from reference TRBV7-2 and TRBJ2-7): GAGVSQSPSNKVTEKGKDVELRCDPISGHTALYWYRQSLGQGLEFLIYFQGNSAPDKSGLPSDRFSAERTGGSVSTLTIQRTQQEDSAVYLCASSPTGWKFYEQYFGPGTRLTVT.

CDR3 loop: CASSSGGGGPYEQYF. CDR3 nucleotide sequence: TGTGCCAGCAGTTCCGGGGGAGGGGGACCCTACGAGCAGTACTTC. The chain joins TRBV28 to TRBJ2-5, with D possibly matching TRBD2 (7 bases). The DNA end favors TRBJ2-7, so the J call may be wrong. The germline gives CDR1 MDHEN, CDR2 SYDVKM. There are 15 residues in the CDR3.

The rearrangement joins TRBV28 to TRBJ2-7; D is possibly TRBD2 (5 bases). There are 14 residues in the CDR3. V lost 4 bases and J 4 bases, leaving 14 bases between the germline ends. CDR1 and CDR2 (germline): MDHEN, SYDVKM. CDR3 in DNA: TGTGCCAGCAGTTCACCTCCCCGGGGATACGAGCAGTACTTC. Translating it yields CASSSPPRGYEQYF.

V usage is TRBV5-1 and J usage is TRBJ2-7, with no clear D. Germline V gene lookup returns CDR1 SGHRS and CDR2 YFSETQ. This CDR3 comprises 12 residues. The germline V and J ends were trimmed by 5 bases and 3 bases, with 9 bases remaining between them. In nucleotides, the CDR3 is TGCGCCAGCAGGAATGAGAACTACGAGCAGTACTTC. The encoded protein is CASRNENYEQYF. Supplemented by reference TRBV5-1 and TRBJ2-7, the full variable domain reads KAGVTQTPRYLIKTRGQQVTLSCSPISGHRSVSWYQQTPGQGLQFLFEYFSETQRNKGNFPGRFSGRQFSNSRSEMNVSTLELGDSALYLCASRNENYEQYFGPGTRLTVT.

V usage is TRBV18 and J usage is TRBJ1-4; 10 nucleotides line up with TRBD1. V shed 5 bases and J 8 bases; nucleotides not matched to a gene: 11. The germline V gene has CDR1 KGHSH and CDR2 LQKENI. This CDR3 has 16 residues. CDR3 loop: CASSVTTGGGQEKLFF. CDR3 coding DNA: TGTGCCAGCTCAGTGACGACAGGGGGCGGTCAGGAAAAACTGTTTTTT.

The chain carries TRBV4-2 and TRBJ2-2; 9 bases agree with TRBD2. Germline CDR1 LGHNA, CDR2 YNFKEQ. V was pared by 1 base and J by 0 bases, with 12 bases of the junction left unmatched. CDR3 length: 20 residues. CDR3 loop: CASSQVFGASGTSNTGELFF. The CDR3 bases are TGTGCCAGCAGCCAAGTCTTCGGGGCTAGCGGGACGTCGAACACCGGGGAGCTGTTTTTT.

The gene calls are TRBV18 and TRBJ2-3, with D possibly TRBD1 on 6 matching bases. Trimming shortened V by 0 bases and J by 5 bases, and 12 bases separated the two germline ends. This CDR3 contains 15 residues. Germline V gene sequence: CDR1 KGHSH, CDR2 LQKENI. The CDR3 DNA reads as TGTGCCAGCTCACCACCAAGTCAGGGGAGAGATACGCAGTATTTT. Translation gives CASSPPSQGRDTQYF.

V usage is TRBV6-5 and J usage is TRBJ1-5, with D hard to call. The germline V gene has CDR1 MNHEY and CDR2 SVGAGI. The V end lost 2 bases, the J end lost 10 bases, and 15 bases lay between the germline ends. The length of the CDR3 is 14 residues. The CDR3 DNA reads as TGTGCCAGCAGTTACGGAGGCCCTAAAGACCCCCAGCATTTT. Residues: CASSYGGPKDPQHF.

The chain has TRBV28 and TRBJ1-6; 10 positions match TRBD1. Looked up from germline, CDR1 is MDHEN and CDR2 is SYDVKM. J was trimmed by 8 bases and V by 6 bases; bases with no gene match: 10. The CDR3 runs to 16 residues. CDR3: CASRTPLGTGDSPLHF. CDR3 DNA sequence: TGTGCCAGCAGGACCCCCCTCGGGACAGGGGATTCACCCCTCCACTTT.